Each of the 19 T cell receptor beta chains below was sequenced from the same sample in a study of blood T cell repertoires in COVID-19. Sequencing used immunoSEQ multiplex PCR; TCRdb keeps in-frame clones, though not all of them. Among 170,000 or so clones listed, roughly nine tenths were seen once. Specimen: peripheral blood. These receptors were obtained from a young man who had recovered from COVID-19.

The chain carries TRBV13 and TRBJ1-1; TRBD1 might be the D (5 bases). Germline assignment: CDR1 PRHDT and CDR2 FYEKMQ (reference sequence). Trimming cost V 5 bases and J 1 base, with 14 bases left between them. The CDR3 has 15 residues. The CDR3: CASSILGLPNTEAFF. The CDR3 DNA is TGTGCCAGCAGCATACTGGGACTTCCGAACACTGAAGCTTTCTTT. The whole variable domain, filled in from reference TRBV13 and TRBJ1-1, reads AAGVIQSPRHLIKEKRETATLKCYPIPRHDTVYWYQQGPGQDPQFLISFYEKMQSDKGSIPDRFSAQQFSDYHSELNMSSLELGDSALYFCASSILGLPNTEAFFGQGTRLTVV.

Only one count was recorded for this clone. The rearrangement joins TRBV29-1 to TRBJ1-1; D is uncertain. Germline V lookup: CDR1 SQVTM, CDR2 ANQGSEA. The CDR3 is 11 residues long. The CDR3 loop reads CTGIENTEAFF. DNA for the CDR3: TGCACCGGGATAGAGAACACTGAAGCTTTCTTT.

The chain links TRBV19 to TRBJ2-2; D call uncertain. Trimming left V 1 base short and J 6 bases short, with 6 bases between. Germline V lookup: CDR1 LNHDA, CDR2 SQIVND (reference sequence). The CDR3 extends over 13 amino acids. DNA for the CDR3: TGTGCCAGTAGTATAGTCGGGTCCGGGGAGCTGTTTTTT. It codes for CASSIVGSGELFF.

CDR3 sequence (DNA): TGTGCCAGCAGCTTGGCTCTAGGGGCCACCAAAAACATTCAGTACTTC. Its translation: CASSLALGATKNIQYF. The chain employs TRBV5-5 and TRBJ2-4; D possibly corresponds to TRBD1 (5 bases). V lost 0 bases and J lost 2, with 12 bases in between. Germline values: CDR1 SGHKS, CDR2 YYEKEE (reference sequence). The CDR3 runs to 16 residues.

CDR3: CASSLVLNTEAFF. The CDR3 nucleotides read TGTGCCAGCAGCTTAGTCTTGAACACTGAAGCTTTCTTT. The chain recombines TRBV7-8 with TRBJ1-1; no reliable D call. The CDR3 has 13 amino acids. Germline values: CDR1 SGHVS, CDR2 FQNEAQ. Trimming removed 1 base at V and 0 bases at J, with 3 bases between.

A single count supports this clone. The rearrangement uses TRBV6-1 and TRBJ2-5; 7 positions agree with TRBD2. V was clipped by 2 bases and J by 3 bases; unmatched bases: 12. This CDR3 has 17 amino acids. Per germline, CDR1 MNHNS and CDR2 SASEGT. CDR3 DNA sequence: TGTGCCAGCAGTGAACCCTGGGAGAGGGAGGGTGAAGAGACCCAGTACTTC. It specifies CASSEPWEREGEETQYF.

This clone was observed a few times. V and J are TRBV3-1 (or the pseudogene TRBV3-2) and TRBJ2-2, with 10 bases lining up with TRBD2. Germline-derived CDR1 and CDR2 are LGHDT and YNNKEL (reference sequence). The CDR3 covers 13 residues. Unmatched junction bases numbered 5, after V lost 3 bases and J lost 13 bases. The CDR3 bases are TGTGCCAGCAGCCAGGGACTAGCGATGTGGCTGTTTTTT. It encodes CASSQGLAMWLFF.

The chain is built from TRBV5-5 and TRBJ1-5; TRBD1 matches at 9 bases. With 2 bases clipped from V and 3 bases from J, the junction kept 9 bases outside the gene matches. The CDR3 has 17 residues. CDR1 and CDR2 from the germline V gene are SGHKS and YYEKEE (reference sequence). The CDR3 DNA reads as TGTGCCAGCAGCTTTGGGGAGGACAGGGGATTCAATCAGCCCCAGCATTTT. The encoded protein is CASSFGEDRGFNQPQHF.

The gene calls are TRBV7-2 and TRBJ1-1; the D gene is possibly TRBD1 (5 bases). Germline CDR1 reads SGHTA; CDR2 reads FQGNSA. The V end lost 5 bases, the J end lost 1 base, and 17 bases lay between the germline ends. There are 16 residues in the CDR3. In nucleotides, the CDR3 is TGTGCCAGCAGCCCACCAACCGGGACTCCGAACACTGAAGCTTTCTTT. Its translation: CASSPPTGTPNTEAFF.

This rearrangement joins TRBV6-1 to TRBJ2-7, with unresolved D. The CDR3 totals 14 residues. CDR1 MNHNS and CDR2 SASEGT come from the germline V gene. Trimming removed 1 base at V and 6 bases at J, with 13 bases between. CDR3 sequence: CASSEDRPLIEQYF. In nucleotides, the CDR3 is TGTGCCAGCAGTGAAGACCGTCCACTCATCGAGCAGTACTTC.

This clone was seen once. This chain joins TRBV15 and TRBJ2-7, with TRBD2 as a possible D gene (6 bases). This CDR3 has 13 residues. Trimming shortened V by 0 bases and J by 3 bases, and 6 bases separated the two germline ends. Germline lookup yields CDR1 LNHNV and CDR2 YYDKDF (reference sequence). The chain's CDR3 is CATSREGGYEQYF. CDR3 nucleotide sequence: TGTGCCACCAGCAGAGAGGGGGGCTACGAGCAGTACTTC.

This chain connects TRBV28 to TRBJ2-7; 11 bases line up with TRBD2. V lost 6 bases and J lost 1; bases outside the gene matches: 5. CDR1 is MDHEN and CDR2 is SYDVKM in the germline V gene. This CDR3 comprises 15 residues. CDR3 DNA: TGTGCCAGCAGGGGGGGACTAGCGGATTCCTACGAGCAGTACTTC. This encodes CASRGGLADSYEQYF.

The chain links TRBV19 to TRBJ2-3; 11 positions agree with TRBD2. In germline, CDR1 is LNHDA, CDR2 SQIVND (reference sequence). The junction had 7 bases not matched to a gene; V was cut back by 5 bases and J by 6 bases. The CDR3 totals 15 residues. The CDR3 here is CASSSSGRPPDTQYF. CDR3 in DNA: TGTGCCAGTAGTTCTAGCGGGAGGCCCCCCGATACGCAGTATTTT. Complete variable domain (other parts from reference TRBV19 and TRBJ2-3): DGGITQSPKYLFRKEGQNVTLSCEQNLNHDAMYWYRQDPGQGLRLIYYSQIVNDFQKGDIAEGYSVSREKKESFPLTVTSAQKNPTAFYLCASSSSGRPPDTQYFGPGTRLTVL.

The V call is TRBV10-3, the J call TRBJ2-2; possibly TRBD2 for D (6 bases). V lost 3 bases and J lost 3, with 8 bases in between. Germline CDR1 ENHRY, CDR2 SYGVKD. The CDR3 is 14 residues long. The DNA for the CDR3 is TGTGCCATCAGTGACCGGGACTACACCGGGGAGCTGTTTTTT. Translation: CAISDRDYTGELFF.

V and J are TRBV9 and TRBJ2-7, with 7 positions matching TRBD1. The CDR3 has 15 residues. CDR1 is SGDLS, CDR2 YYNGEE, per germline. J gave up 0 bases and V 4 bases, and 7 bases lay outside the gene matches. The CDR3 DNA follows: TGTGCCAGCAGCCTAACAGGGGTCCCCTCCTACGAGCAGTACTTC. It specifies CASSLTGVPSYEQYF.

This clone was seen a single time. The rearrangement uses TRBV5-1 and TRBJ2-1; D is perhaps TRBD2 (5 bases). From germline, CDR1 is SGHRS and CDR2 YFSETQ. The CDR3 is 15 residues long. V dropped 7 bases and J dropped 5 bases, with 19 bases sitting between them. DNA for the CDR3: TGCGCCAGCCACCTGGGCGGGTCGGCCAACAATGAGCAGTTCTTC. Translated, it gives CASHLGGSANNEQFF.

The V and J genes are TRBV6-5 and TRBJ2-3; no definite D call. CDR3 length: 13 residues. The ends were cut back, 6 bases at V and 0 bases at J, with 7 bases in the middle. CDR1 and CDR2 from the germline V gene are MNHEY and SVGAGI. The CDR3 coding sequence is TGTGCCAGCAGGCGGAGAAGCACAGATACGCAGTATTTT. Translation: CASRRRSTDTQYF.

J is TRBJ1-6 and V is TRBV10-3, with 9 bases lining up with TRBD1. V was clipped by 4 bases and J by 10 bases; unmatched bases: 8. The CDR3 runs to 15 residues. CDR1 is ENHRY and CDR2 is SYGVKD in the germline V gene. The CDR3 region is CAISGSGTGPSPLHF. As DNA, the CDR3 is TGTGCCATCAGTGGGTCCGGGACAGGGCCGTCACCCCTCCACTTT.

This chain links TRBV9 with TRBJ1-1; D not resolved. The CDR3 consists of 13 residues. Germline-derived CDR1 and CDR2 are SGDLS and YYNGEE. Trimming left V 4 bases short and J 7 bases short, with 14 bases between. DNA for the CDR3: TGTGCCAGCAGCCGCAAGACATTGGGTGAAGCTTTCTTT. Its translation: CASSRKTLGEAFF.